These 15 T cell receptor beta chains originate from one sample sequenced in a study of technical replicates of blood from a few donors. The repertoire was sequenced with immunoSEQ multiplex PCR; TCRdb's copy has only in-frame clones and lacks some. The sample has approximately 31,000 clones, approximately 92% seen once; the top ten hold around 4.1%. Sequencing was performed on PBMCs. These receptors were collected from a human donor in good health. Some clones in this sample may be carry-over from other donors' samples.

This rearrangement joins TRBV7-9 to TRBJ2-2; D unclear. The CDR3 loop spans 12 amino acids. Germline lookup yields CDR1 SEHNR and CDR2 FQNEAQ (reference sequence). The CDR3 loop is CLPGGAFGELFF. CDR3 DNA: TGTCTACCCGGTGGAGCGTTCGGGGAGCTGTTTTTT.

The rearrangement joins TRBV29-1 to TRBJ2-1; 7 bases are shared with TRBD1. Per germline, CDR1 SQVTM and CDR2 ANQGSEA. The CDR3 extends over 14 amino acids. With 7 bases clipped from V and 8 bases from J, the junction kept 14 bases outside the gene matches. The CDR3 reads CSALGEGALYEQFF. The CDR3 DNA follows: TGCAGCGCCCTGGGTGAGGGGGCGTTGTATGAGCAGTTCTTC.

This clone has more than one count but fewer than ten. V usage is TRBV4-1 and J usage is TRBJ1-1, with 9 bases fitting TRBD1. Germline assignment: CDR1 MGHRA and CDR2 YSYEKL. J gave up 5 bases and V 6 bases, and 4 bases lay outside the gene matches. CDR3 length: 13 amino acids. The CDR3 DNA is TGCGCCAGCAGGGGACAGGGTCAAACTGAAGCTTTCTTT. This codes for CASRGQGQTEAFF.

The chain uses TRBV4-1 and TRBJ1-5, with 7 bases lining up with TRBD1. This CDR3 is built from 15 residues. The germline gives CDR1 MGHRA, CDR2 YSYEKL. J gave up 3 bases and V 4 bases, and 6 bases lay outside the gene matches. CDR3 sequence reads: CASSREQGNNQPQHF. CDR3 DNA: TGCGCCAGCAGCCGAGAACAGGGGAACAATCAGCCCCAGCATTTT.

The J gene is TRBJ2-7, the V gene TRBV5-6; D call uncertain. The V end was cut by 0 bases, the J end by 5 bases, with 3 bases between. The CDR3 has 11 residues. The germline CDR1 and CDR2 sequences are SGHDT and YYEEEE. CDR3 coding DNA: TGTGCCAGCAGCTTGGTCGACGAGCAGTACTTC. Protein sequence: CASSLVDEQYF. Combining the CDR3 with reference TRBV5-6 and TRBJ2-7 gives the whole variable domain DAGVTQSPTHLIKTRGQQVTLRCSPKSGHDTVSWYQQALGQGPQFIFQYYEEEERQRGNFPDRFSGHQFPNYSSELNVNALLLGDSALYLCASSLVDEQYFGPGTRLTVT.

This clone was detected once. The rearrangement uses TRBV9 and TRBJ2-1; 7 bases are a match to TRBD2. J was trimmed by 7 bases and V by 7 bases; bases with no gene match: 8. This CDR3 region has 13 residues. Germline CDR1 reads SGDLS; CDR2 reads YYNGEE. The CDR3 DNA reads as TGTGCCAGCCGGGGACTACGCACTAATGAGCAGTTCTTC. It specifies CASRGLRTNEQFF. The full variable domain, completed using reference TRBV9 and TRBJ2-1, is DSGVTQTPKHLITATGQRVTLRCSPRSGDLSVYWYQQSLDQGLQFLIQYYNGEERAKGNILERFSAQQFPDLHSELNLSSLELGDSALYFCASRGLRTNEQFFGPGTRLTVL.

The chain combines TRBV19 with TRBJ1-5; 8 nucleotides line up with TRBD1. With V trimmed by 5 bases and J by 6 bases, 9 bases remained unmatched. Per the germline V gene, CDR1 is LNHDA and CDR2 is SQIVND (reference sequence). The length of the CDR3 is 15 residues. The CDR3 protein is CASSSRTGWSQPQHF. As DNA, the CDR3 is TGTGCCAGTAGTTCCCGGACAGGGTGGAGTCAGCCCCAGCATTTT.

The V gene is TRBV29-1, the J gene TRBJ2-5, with D unresolved. Germline-derived CDR1 and CDR2 are SQVTM and ANQGSEA. V shed 5 bases and J shed 4 bases, with 11 bases lying between them. The CDR3 runs 12 residues. The CDR3 DNA reads TGCAGCGTTCTGCTACCGAGAGAGACCCAGTACTTC. This translates into CSVLLPRETQYF.

This clone was found a few times. This chain joins TRBV5-6 and TRBJ1-1; possibly TRBD1 for D (5 bases). From germline, CDR1 is SGHDT and CDR2 YYEEEE. The CDR3 runs 14 residues. Trimming stripped 0 bases from V and 0 bases from J, with 6 bases between. CDR3 sequence: CASSLAGMNTEAFF. The CDR3 DNA reads as TGTGCCAGCAGCTTGGCAGGGATGAACACTGAAGCTTTCTTT.

This clone appeared a single time. The chain couples TRBV7-9 to TRBJ2-5, with a weak D call TRBD1 (6 bases). The CDR3 length is 15 residues. Trimming pared 2 bases from V and 3 bases from J, leaving 13 bases between. Germline CDR1 is SEHNR and CDR2 is FQNEAQ (reference sequence). CDR3 nucleotide sequence: TGTGCCAGCAGCTTAATATCAGGGGCCGAAGAGACCCAGTACTTC. It encodes CASSLISGAEETQYF. The full variable domain, its missing parts supplied by reference TRBV7-9 and TRBJ2-5, is DTGVSQNPRHKITKRGQNVTFRCDPISEHNRLYWYRQTLGQGPEFLTYFQNEAQLEKSRLLSDRFSAERPKGSFSTLEIQRTEQGDSAMYLCASSLISGAEETQYFGPGTRLLVL.

This sequence joins TRBV28 and TRBJ2-5, with TRBD2 as a possible D gene (5 bases). CDR3 length: 15 amino acids. The V gene lost 1 base and the J gene lost 5 bases, with 14 bases spanning the gap. In germline, CDR1 is MDHEN, CDR2 SYDVKM. The CDR3 sequence is CASSLLVTRVETQYF. The CDR3, as DNA: TGTGCCAGCAGTTTATTAGTAACGAGGGTTGAGACCCAGTACTTC.

On this clone itself: Distinct nucleotide sequences in the sample also encode this CDR3. The V and J genes are TRBV4-2 and TRBJ1-6; 9 bases map to TRBD1. This CDR3 comprises 16 residues. Germline V gene data show CDR1 as LGHNA and CDR2 as YNFKEQ. After removal of 0 bases from V and 7 bases from J, the junction contained 4 bases not matched to a gene. The CDR3 coding sequence is TGTGCCAGCAGCCAAGATCGGACAGGGGTGAATTCACCCCTCCACTTT. It codes for CASSQDRTGVNSPLHF.

J is TRBJ2-2 and V is TRBV7-2; possibly TRBD1 for D (6 bases). V gave up 4 bases and J gave up 2 bases, with 8 bases separating them. CDR3 length equals 14 residues. Germline-derived CDR1 and CDR2 are SGHTA and FQGNSA. The CDR3 region is CASSSGTNTGELFF. The CDR3 coding sequence is TGTGCCAGCAGCTCCGGGACAAACACCGGGGAGCTGTTTTTT.

V and J are TRBV27 and TRBJ2-1, with 7 positions matching TRBD1. Germline loops: CDR1 MNHEY, CDR2 SMNVEV (reference sequence). Trimming removed 4 bases from V and 0 bases from J; junction bases left unmatched: 3. The CDR3 covers 15 residues. The CDR3: CASSSRDSSYNEQFF. The CDR3 DNA follows: TGTGCCAGCAGTTCCCGGGACAGCTCCTACAATGAGCAGTTCTTC.

J is TRBJ2-2 and V is TRBV30, with a possible D match to TRBD2 (5 bases). CDR3 length equals 15 residues. Trimming cost V 3 bases and J 0 bases, with 11 bases left between them. The germline CDR1 and CDR2 sequences are GTSNPN and SVGIG (reference sequence). CDR3 bases: TGTGCCTGGAGGAGCGGAATAACGAACACCGGGGAGCTGTTTTTT. It encodes CAWRSGITNTGELFF.